Below are 29 T cell receptor beta chains sequenced from a single sample in a study of OX40 agonist ivuxolimab in advanced cancers. Generated by immunoSEQ multiplex PCR, the TCRdb table keeps only in-frame clones and is missing some. The sample shows about 55,000 clones, approximately 80% of them seen only once. The material sequenced was CD4+ or CD8+ T cells sorted from blood, taken in a trial of the OX40 agonist ivuxolimab. The receptor source for this set is an adult with an advanced solid tumor such as melanoma, head and neck, liver or kidney cancer.

This clone has just a few counts. This sequence joins TRBV14 and TRBJ2-6; D is unclear. The CDR3 loop spans 16 amino acids. Germline CDR1 is SGHDN and CDR2 is FVKESK. V was trimmed by 4 bases and J by 0 bases, leaving 10 bases between them. CDR3 region: CASSLGSYSGANVLTF. In DNA, the CDR3 is TGTGCCAGCAGCCTCGGCAGTTACTCTGGGGCCAACGTCCTGACTTTC.

A few counts support this clone. V usage is TRBV10-1 and J usage is TRBJ2-6; D is possibly TRBD1 or TRBD2 (5 bases each). CDR1 is WNHNN, CDR2 SYGVQD, per germline (reference sequence). V lost 8 bases and J 2 bases, leaving 16 bases between the germline ends. The CDR3 is made up of 16 amino acids. This CDR3 is CASGGPLTAGANVLTF. The CDR3 nucleotides are TGCGCCAGCGGGGGACCACTTACGGCTGGGGCCAACGTCCTGACTTTC.

This chain links TRBV5-1 with TRBJ2-3; TRBD1 matches at 10 bases. CDR1 and CDR2 from the germline V gene are SGHRS and YFSETQ. Trimming at V came to 0 bases and at J to 2 bases, leaving 6 bases not matched to a gene. The CDR3 consists of 17 residues. The chain's CDR3 is CASSLETGGLFTDTQYF. In nucleotides, the CDR3 is TGCGCCAGCAGCTTGGAGACAGGGGGCCTCTTCACAGATACGCAGTATTTT.

The chain is built from TRBV7-2 and TRBJ2-5; 8 nucleotides match TRBD2. The CDR3 has 15 amino acids. V shed 5 bases and J 5 bases; nucleotides not matched to a gene: 10. Germline CDR1 reads SGHTA; CDR2 reads FQGNSA. The CDR3 coding sequence is TGTGCCAGCAGCCCGCCCGGGGGGGGTACCGAGACCCAGTACTTC. Its translation is CASSPPGGGTETQYF.

This chain joins TRBV9 and TRBJ1-1, with TRBD1 matching 8 bases. V trimming: 3 bases; J trimming: 3 bases; junction bases outside the gene matches: 7. Germline-derived CDR1 and CDR2 are SGDLS and YYNGEE. The CDR3 is 15 amino acids. The CDR3 here is CASSGQGALDTEAFF. CDR3 bases: TGTGCCAGCAGCGGGCAGGGGGCTCTGGACACTGAAGCTTTCTTT.

This clone was seen just once. V is TRBV5-6 and J is TRBJ1-4; D perhaps matches TRBD1 (5 bases). Germline V gene sequence: CDR1 SGHDT, CDR2 YYEEEE. V was clipped by 3 bases and J by 0 bases, with 12 bases between them. CDR3 size: 16 residues. CDR3 sequence (DNA): TGTGCCAGCAGCTCACTTGGGGGTGCAACTAATGAAAAACTGTTTTTT. Its protein is CASSSLGGATNEKLFF.

This chain uses TRBV5-1 with TRBJ1-6; D is uncertain. Germline CDR1 reads SGHRS; CDR2 reads YFSETQ. CDR3 length: 18 residues. Trimming took off 0 bases at V and 6 bases at J, with 19 bases between the two ends. CDR3 coding DNA: TGCGCCAGCAGCTTGGAGCCCCCGACCGCGGAACTTAATTCACCCCTCCACTTT. As protein: CASSLEPPTAELNSPLHF.

Turning to this clone: The DNA is omitted, as the CDR3 cannot be located on it reliably, and the CDR3 follows TCRdb's listing. The chain is built from TRBV21-1 and TRBJ2-5; the table's D call, TRBD2, has no DNA check behind it. TRBV21-1 is classified as a pseudogene. The CDR3 totals 24 residues, both ends included. This chain's CDR3 is CASSKAGDQETQYFGPGKRETQYF.

CDR3 region: CASSYGPRGREAFF. The CDR3 coding sequence is TGTGCCAGCAGTTACGGGCCAAGGGGCCGTGAAGCTTTCTTT. The chain combines TRBV6-5 with TRBJ1-1; D is possibly TRBD1 (5 bases). Germline CDR1 reads MNHEY; CDR2 reads SVGAGI. Between the trimmed V and J ends, which lost 2 bases and 7 bases, there was a span of 14 bases. The CDR3 has 14 amino acids.

This chain connects TRBV12-5 to TRBJ2-3, with no clear D. Germline V gene sequence: CDR1 LGHNT, CDR2 FRNRAP. V dropped 5 bases and J dropped 2 bases, with 2 bases sitting between them. CDR3 length equals 11 residues. CDR3 sequence (DNA): TGTGCTAGTGGTCACACAGATACGCAGTATTTT. This codes for CASGHTDTQYF.

This clone was recorded once. The chain recombines TRBV23-1 with TRBJ2-7; 14 bases line up with TRBD2. TRBV23-1 qualifies as an ORF whose function is uncertain. J lost 10 bases, V lost 3 bases, and 8 bases had no gene match. The CDR3 sequence is 15 residues long. CDR3 sequence: CASSQEGLAGDNQYF. The CDR3 region has the DNA TGCGCCAGCAGTCAGGAGGGACTAGCGGGGGACAACCAGTACTTC.

The gene calls are TRBV7-8 and TRBJ2-7, with a tentative D call TRBD1 (5 bases). This CDR3 is 14 amino acids long. V lost 1 base to trimming and J lost 7 bases, with 14 bases between them. CDR1 and CDR2 (germline): SGHVS, FQNEAQ. CDR3 amino acids: CASSLVSGPWEQYF. For the CDR3, the DNA is TGTGCCAGCAGCTTAGTTTCAGGGCCATGGGAGCAGTACTTC.

The chain has TRBV5-1 and TRBJ1-2; 9 nucleotides match TRBD1. The V segment lost 4 bases and the J segment 5 bases; nucleotides outside the gene matches: 3. The CDR3 totals 13 residues. The germline CDR1 and CDR2 sequences are SGHRS and YFSETQ. CDR3 DNA sequence: TGCGCCAGCAGCGTTGGGACAGGGTATGGCTACACCTTC. Translating it yields CASSVGTGYGYTF.

This sequence joins TRBV7-9 and TRBJ2-5; 7 positions match TRBD2. With 5 bases clipped from V and 8 bases from J, the junction kept 5 bases outside the gene matches. Germline CDR1 and CDR2: SEHNR and FQNEAQ (reference sequence). CDR3 length equals 12 residues. CDR3 amino acids: CASSTSGDTQYF. As DNA, the CDR3 is TGTGCCAGCAGCACAAGCGGGGATACCCAGTACTTC.

This chain links TRBV14 with TRBJ1-3, with D unresolved. V lost 0 bases and J lost 0, with 12 bases in between. The germline V gene has CDR1 SGHDN and CDR2 FVKESK. This CDR3 has 17 residues. The CDR3 DNA reads TGTGCCAGCAGCCAAGAAACAAGGGCCAGCTCTGGAAACACCATATATTTT. Protein product: CASSQETRASSGNTIYF.

The V call is TRBV7-9, the J call TRBJ2-1, with 10 bases identical to TRBD1. V shed 5 bases and J 9 bases; nucleotides not matched to a gene: 4. Germline CDR1 SEHNR, CDR2 FQNEAQ (reference sequence). This CDR3 region has 13 residues. The CDR3 is CASSRQGAGEQFF. The CDR3, as DNA: TGTGCCAGCAGCAGACAGGGGGCGGGTGAGCAGTTCTTC.

V and J are TRBV9 and TRBJ2-1; the match to TRBD1 covers 9 bases. Unmatched junction bases numbered 5, after V lost 4 bases and J lost 3 bases. This CDR3 has 15 residues. Germline CDR1 SGDLS, CDR2 YYNGEE. The CDR3 reads CASSTRDRVYNEQFF. CDR3 in DNA: TGTGCCAGCAGCACCCGGGACAGGGTCTACAATGAGCAGTTCTTC.

The chain employs TRBV9 and TRBJ2-3; D might be TRBD2 (6 bases). CDR3 length equals 17 residues. V was shortened by 2 bases and J by 0 bases, with 16 bases between the two germline ends. The germline V gene has CDR1 SGDLS and CDR2 YYNGEE. CDR3 DNA sequence: TGTGCCAGCAGCGTCAGAGGTAGCGGTCCTAGCACAGATACGCAGTATTTT. This encodes CASSVRGSGPSTDTQYF.

This sequence joins TRBV19 and TRBJ1-5; 8 nucleotides line up with TRBD1. J gave up 6 bases and V 5 bases, and 6 bases lay outside the gene matches. Germline-derived CDR1 and CDR2 are LNHDA and SQIVND (reference sequence). The CDR3 extends over 14 amino acids. CDR3 DNA sequence: TGTGCCAGTAGTCGGACAGGGACCGGTCAGCCCCAGCATTTT. Translated, it gives CASSRTGTGQPQHF.

This clone was observed once. This chain connects TRBV30 to TRBJ2-7; 7 bases map to TRBD1. Germline values: CDR1 GTSNPN, CDR2 SVGIG (reference sequence). J lost 0 bases, V lost 4 bases, and 9 bases had no gene match. The CDR3 runs 15 residues. The CDR3 DNA is TGTGCCTGGAAACCCCGGACAGGTACCTCCTACGAGCAGTACTTC. Its translation: CAWKPRTGTSYEQYF.

The chain has TRBV19 and TRBJ1-5; D not certain. The germline gives CDR1 LNHDA, CDR2 SQIVND (reference sequence). The V and J ends lost 8 bases and 2 bases respectively, with 7 bases between them. The CDR3 spans 12 residues. CDR3 sequence (DNA): TGTGCCAGTGACTTCGGCAATCAGCCCCAGCATTTT. This codes for CASDFGNQPQHF.

This clone appeared a few times. V and J are TRBV4-2 and TRBJ2-5; 10 bases align to TRBD1. The CDR3 is 16 amino acids. V was clipped by 3 bases and J by 2 bases; unmatched bases: 6. The germline CDR1 and CDR2 sequences are LGHNA and YNFKEQ. CDR3: CASSQGDRGPQETQYF. The CDR3 nucleotides read TGTGCCAGCAGCCAGGGTGACAGGGGGCCGCAAGAGACCCAGTACTTC.

This sequence joins TRBV18 and TRBJ1-4, with D tentatively TRBD1 (5 bases). The CDR3 is 15 amino acids. V was cut by 4 bases and J by 0 bases, with 9 bases left in between. Germline V lookup: CDR1 KGHSH, CDR2 LQKENI. CDR3 region: CASSRRQTTNEKLFF. The DNA for the CDR3 is TGTGCCAGCTCACGAAGACAGACAACTAATGAAAAACTGTTTTTT.

V and J are TRBV28 and TRBJ2-1; D remains ambiguous. CDR1 is MDHEN and CDR2 is SYDVKM in the germline V gene. Between the trimmed V and J ends, which lost 4 bases and 9 bases, there was a span of 10 bases. The CDR3 runs to 12 residues. This CDR3 reads CASSSVWAEQFF. The CDR3 nucleotides read TGTGCCAGCAGTTCCGTTTGGGCTGAGCAGTTCTTC.

This clone turned up a few times. The V and J genes are TRBV5-1 and TRBJ2-7; no reliable D call. In germline, CDR1 is SGHRS, CDR2 YFSETQ. V lost 1 base, J lost 1 base, and 9 bases lay in between. The CDR3 has 14 amino acids. CDR3 sequence reads: CASSLSSGSYEQYF. CDR3 DNA sequence: TGCGCCAGCAGCTTGAGCAGTGGGTCCTACGAGCAGTACTTC.

The V and J genes are TRBV30 and TRBJ1-2; tentative D call: TRBD1 (5 bases). Germline V gene lookup returns CDR1 GTSNPN and CDR2 SVGIG (reference sequence). V dropped 4 bases and J dropped 5 bases, with 17 bases sitting between them. The CDR3 spans 14 residues. CDR3 loop: CAWNGGAYRYGYTF. The CDR3 DNA is TGTGCCTGGAACGGAGGGGCTTATCGGTATGGCTACACCTTC.

The genes are TRBV5-8 and TRBJ2-1, with 8 positions matching TRBD1. V was clipped by 3 bases and J by 1 base; unmatched bases: 6. Germline V gives CDR1 SGHTS, CDR2 YDEGEE. This CDR3 has 16 amino acids. CDR3: CASSSRDRSSYNEQFF. The CDR3 DNA reads TGTGCCAGCAGCTCCAGGGACAGGAGTTCCTACAATGAGCAGTTCTTC.

The V gene is TRBV28, the J gene TRBJ1-1; D call uncertain. V gave up 3 bases and J gave up 4 bases, with 15 bases separating them. Per the germline V gene, CDR1 is MDHEN and CDR2 is SYDVKM. This CDR3 region has 15 residues. CDR3 residues: CASSLVGVHVTEAFF. In nucleotides, the CDR3 is TGTGCCAGCAGTTTGGTTGGGGTTCACGTCACTGAAGCTTTCTTT.

V usage is TRBV25-1 and J usage is TRBJ1-2; 7 bases map to TRBD1. CDR3 length equals 13 residues. V was clipped by 2 bases and J by 4 bases; unmatched bases: 1. CDR1 is MGHDK, CDR2 SYGVNS, per germline. In nucleotides, the CDR3 is TGTGCCAGCAGTGAAAGGACAGGCTATGGCTACACCTTC. This gives the protein CASSERTGYGYTF.